This T cell receptor beta chain originates from a study of T cell responses to AZD1222 COVID-19 vaccine. Trimming left V 6 bases short and J 5 bases short, with 7 bases between. The V gene's germline CDR1 is MRHNA and CDR2 SNTAGT. This CDR3 comprises 12 residues. Profiling relied on immunoSEQ multiplex PCR, and the TCRdb table lists in-frame clones only, not all of them. Altogether around 79,000 clones are present, about 85% being singletons, with the ten largest covering about 1.6%. The sequence was obtained from an adult in good health. The J gene is TRBJ2-2, the V gene TRBV6-4, with D maybe TRBD1 (5 bases). The sample in question was peripheral blood, obtained on day 0 of AZD1222 vaccination. CDR3 sequence (DNA): TGTGCCAGCAGCCCAGGGACCGGGGAGCTGTTTTTT. Amino acids: CASSPGTGELFF.